The 8 T cell receptor beta chains presented below share a single source sample, sequenced in a study of cytomegalovirus exposure and HLA in healthy donors. The PCR was carried out with 60 Vbeta primers and 13 Jbeta primers. The table came from immunoSEQ multiplex PCR; TCRdb's copy has only in-frame clones and leaves some out. The sample yields 100,000 to 150,000 clones, roughly 73% seen once. The sequenced sample consisted of PBMCs. These receptors all come from a man aged 60-69 years in good health and CMV-seropositive.

This chain links TRBV10-1 with TRBJ2-1; TRBD2 is a possible D gene (6 bases). V was pared by 3 bases and J by 7 bases, with 10 bases between. The CDR3 is 13 residues long. The germline V gene has CDR1 WNHNN and CDR2 SYGVQD (reference sequence). The CDR3 is CASSEVGGNEQFF. DNA for the CDR3: TGCGCCAGCAGTGAAGTCGGGGGAAATGAGCAGTTCTTC.

This clone was counted only a few times. V gene TRBV5-1 combines with J gene TRBJ1-1; D gene uncertain. Deletions cut 0 bases from V and 0 bases from J, with 12 bases between. The length of the CDR3 is 16 residues. Germline CDR1 and CDR2: SGHRS and YFSETQ. The CDR3 here is CASSLVVNTLNTEAFF. CDR3 sequence (DNA): TGCGCCAGCAGCTTGGTGGTAAACACCTTGAACACTGAAGCTTTCTTT.

In regard to this clone: The identical CDR3 is also encoded by other nucleotide sequences in the sample. The gene calls are TRBV27 and TRBJ2-5, with D possibly matching TRBD2 (6 bases). Trimming pared 3 bases from V and 5 bases from J, leaving 13 bases between. The V gene's germline CDR1 is MNHEY and CDR2 SMNVEV (reference sequence). The CDR3 sequence is 14 residues long. This CDR3 reads CASSFAGGRETQYF. CDR3 sequence (DNA): TGTGCCAGCAGTTTTGCCGGGGGTAGGGAGACCCAGTACTTC.

This chain's CDR3 is CASIMRAPTNTEAFF. The CDR3 region has the DNA TGCGCCAGCATTATGAGGGCACCGACTAACACTGAAGCTTTCTTT. The V call is TRBV10-1, the J call TRBJ1-1, with unresolved D. There are 15 residues in the CDR3. Germline V lookup: CDR1 WNHNN, CDR2 SYGVQD (reference sequence). Trimming shortened V by 7 bases and J by 2 bases, and 17 bases separated the two germline ends.

This CDR3 reads CASSRGGLADTQYF. The CDR3 DNA is TGTGCCAGCAGCCGAGGAGGCCTTGCAGATACGCAGTATTTT. V gene TRBV7-2 combines with J gene TRBJ2-3; TRBD2 might be the D (5 bases). The CDR3 contains 14 residues. V was pared by 5 bases and J by 4 bases, with 13 bases between. Germline CDR1 and CDR2: SGHTA and FQGNSA. The whole variable domain, filled in from reference TRBV7-2 and TRBJ2-3, reads GAGVSQSPSNKVTEKGKDVELRCDPISGHTALYWYRQSLGQGLEFLIYFQGNSAPDKSGLPSDRFSAERTGGSVSTLTIQRTQQEDSAVYLCASSRGGLADTQYFGPGTRLTVL.

V and J are TRBV6-5 and TRBJ2-5, with D possibly being TRBD1 (6 bases). Trimming stripped 5 bases from V and 4 bases from J, with 17 bases between. The CDR3 has 15 residues. Germline V gene lookup returns CDR1 MNHEY and CDR2 SVGAGI. The CDR3: CASSPRGMATETQYF. The CDR3 nucleotides are TGTGCCAGCAGTCCTAGGGGGATGGCTACAGAGACCCAGTACTTC.

For the CDR3, the DNA is TGTGCCAGCAGTAGGGACAGGCAGGGTGAAAAACTGTTTTTT. It is translated as CASSRDRQGEKLFF. The chain is built from TRBV2 and TRBJ1-4; 8 bases fit TRBD1. This CDR3 has 14 residues. CDR1 and CDR2 from the germline V gene are SNHLY and FYNNEI. V lost 5 bases and J lost 7; bases outside the gene matches: 6. Variable domain in full (rest from reference TRBV2 and TRBJ1-4): EPEVTQTPSHQVTQMGQEVILRCVPISNHLYFYWYRQILGQKVEFLVSFYNNEISEKSEIFDDQFSVERPDGSNFTLKIRSTKLEDSAMYFCASSRDRQGEKLFFGSGTQLSVL.

The chain recombines TRBV28 with TRBJ1-5; a possible D gene is TRBD1 (6 bases). CDR1 is MDHEN and CDR2 is SYDVKM in the germline V gene. This CDR3 has 13 residues. The V end was cut by 3 bases, the J end by 8 bases, with 11 bases between. The DNA for the CDR3 is TGTGCCAGCAGTTTTGGGGGCTGGGAGCCCCAGCATTTT. It is translated as CASSFGGWEPQHF.